The following is a T cell receptor beta chain sequence with its context. This sample stems from a study of shared clonotypes between healthy human individuals. Generated by immunoSEQ multiplex PCR, the TCRdb table keeps only in-frame clones and is missing some. The table lists about 820,000 clones, 90% to 95% of them singletons, with around 24% in the top ten. Germline V gives CDR1 SGHRS, CDR2 YFSETQ. Trimming removed 3 bases from V and 0 bases from J, with 19 bases in between. The CDR3 consists of 18 residues. The naive CD8 subset, CD45RO-negative cells positively selected for CCR7, excluded terminally differentiated effector memory CD45RA+ cells. All participating donors were Caucasian adults from Nashville, Tennessee.

This sequence originates from a man in his thirties or forties in good health. Sequencing was done on a sample of naive CD8+ T cells sorted from blood. The chain employs TRBV5-1 and TRBJ1-5, with D possibly TRBD1 on 6 matching bases. The CDR3 spells CASSSRGQGTDSNQPQHF. DNA of the CDR3: TGCGCCAGCAGCTCACGGGGGCAGGGGACTGATAGCAATCAGCCCCAGCATTTT.